These 31 T cell receptor beta chains were all obtained from the same sample, sequenced in a study of blood T cells in healthy people across ages. Using a J-beta primer mix together with a sample-barcoded 5' primer, a second PCR was run for roughly 6 to 12 cycles. TCRdb processed the 5' RACE reads anew with MiXCR; each CDR3 protein has one entry. The sample shows 1,500,000 or so distinct CDR3 sequences, 45% to 70% of them seen only once. The sequencing sample was made of blood. These TCRs come from a man between 18 and 29 years old in good health.

V is TRBV6-5 and J is TRBJ2-7; no definite D call. V lost 4 bases to trimming and J lost 1 base, with 11 bases between them. The CDR3 is 14 amino acids. Germline V lookup: CDR1 MNHEY, CDR2 SVGAGI. This CDR3 is CASSSDGPSYEQYF. CDR3 coding DNA: TGTGCCAGCAGTTCGGATGGACCATCCTACGAGCAGTACTTC.

The chain joins TRBV20-1 to TRBJ2-1; 7 bases agree with TRBD2. Germline lookup yields CDR1 DFQATT and CDR2 SNEGSKA (reference sequence). J gave up 7 bases and V 2 bases, and 5 bases lay outside the gene matches. The CDR3 totals 13 residues. In DNA, the CDR3 is TGCAGTGCTAGAAAAGCGGGGACGAATGAGCAGTTCTTC. Translation gives CSARKAGTNEQFF.

The chain has TRBV2 and TRBJ1-5, with 9 nucleotides matching TRBD1. The germline CDR1 and CDR2 sequences are SNHLY and FYNNEI. V was pared by 3 bases and J by 5 bases, with 2 bases of the junction left unmatched. The CDR3 spans 14 residues. Here the CDR3 reads CASSEDRGYQPQHF. CDR3 bases: TGTGCCAGCAGTGAGGACAGGGGCTATCAGCCCCAGCATTTT.

This clonotype was seen a handful of times. V gene TRBV6-5 combines with J gene TRBJ2-7; D not certain. CDR1 is MNHEY, CDR2 SVGAGI, per germline. The CDR3 is made up of 14 amino acids. V was trimmed by 3 bases and J by 0 bases, leaving 9 bases between them. CDR3 amino acids: CASSYAPGSYEQYF. CDR3 coding DNA: TGTGCCAGCAGTTATGCCCCCGGCTCCTACGAGCAGTACTTC.

This clonotype appeared many times. The chain combines TRBV27 with TRBJ2-7; D possibly uses TRBD1 or TRBD2 (5 bases each). Germline V gene sequence: CDR1 MNHEY, CDR2 SMNVEV (reference sequence). CDR3 length: 15 amino acids. Between the trimmed V and J ends, which lost 3 bases and 0 bases, there was a span of 12 bases. The CDR3 DNA follows: TGTGCCAGCAGTTTTTCAGGGACGAGCTCCTACGAGCAGTACTTC. This gives the protein CASSFSGTSSYEQYF.

This chain uses TRBV5-1 with TRBJ1-2; D possibly corresponds to TRBD1 (5 bases). Germline V gene data show CDR1 as SGHRS and CDR2 as YFSETQ. CDR3 length equals 15 residues. Deletions cut 1 base from V and 5 bases from J, with 15 bases between. This CDR3 reads CASSLSGGEPYGYTF. In DNA, the CDR3 is TGCGCCAGCAGCTTGAGTGGGGGAGAGCCTTATGGCTACACCTTC.

The genes are TRBV6-1 and TRBJ1-2, with 9 nucleotides matching TRBD1. The CDR3 is 14 amino acids. V gave up 7 bases and J gave up 2 bases; unmatched junction bases: 5. Germline-derived CDR1 and CDR2 are MNHNS and SASEGT. For the CDR3, the DNA is TGTGCCAGCACCCAGGGACAGGGAAACTATGGCTACACCTTC. Protein: CASTQGQGNYGYTF.

There are a few counts of this clonotype. The chain links TRBV7-2 to TRBJ1-2; 7 bases line up with TRBD1. The CDR3 is 15 amino acids. Germline V lookup: CDR1 SGHTA, CDR2 FQGNSA. J gave up 7 bases and V 1 base, and 9 bases lay outside the gene matches. The CDR3 reads CASSLVEGTASGYTF. In nucleotides, the CDR3 is TGTGCCAGCAGCTTAGTTGAAGGGACAGCGAGTGGCTACACCTTC. Based on the CDR3 plus reference TRBV7-2 and TRBJ1-2, the full variable domain is GAGVSQSPSNKVTEKGKDVELRCDPISGHTALYWYRQSLGQGLEFLIYFQGNSAPDKSGLPSDRFSAERTGGSVSTLTIQRTQQEDSAVYLCASSLVEGTASGYTFGSGTRLTVV.

This clonotype turned up a few times. The CDR3 DNA is TGCAGTGCTAGAGCCCCTCAAGGAGAGACCCAGTACTTC. Residues: CSARAPQGETQYF. This rearrangement joins TRBV20-1 to TRBJ2-5; the D is unclear. Trimming stripped 1 base from V and 4 bases from J, with 10 bases between. Germline V gene data show CDR1 as DFQATT and CDR2 as SNEGSKA (reference sequence). This CDR3 contains 13 residues.

The V call is TRBV3-1, the J call TRBJ2-1, with 8 bases identical to TRBD2. Trimming removed 4 bases from V and 0 bases from J; junction bases left unmatched: 8. Germline CDR1 LGHDT, CDR2 YNNKEL (reference sequence). This CDR3 comprises 17 residues. The chain's CDR3 is CASSREWSGSSYNEQFF. As DNA, the CDR3 is TGTGCCAGCAGCCGGGAGTGGAGCGGGAGCTCCTACAATGAGCAGTTCTTC.

There are a few counts of this clonotype. The chain has TRBV29-1 and TRBJ2-7; D unclear. The V gene lost 3 bases and the J gene lost 5 bases, with 11 bases spanning the gap. The CDR3 is 12 amino acids. The germline V gene has CDR1 SQVTM and CDR2 ANQGSEA. CDR3 in amino acids: CSVEVSVHEQYF. The CDR3 coding sequence is TGCAGCGTTGAGGTGAGCGTCCACGAGCAGTACTTC.

This clonotype has a single count. This chain connects TRBV13 to TRBJ2-4; a weak D match, TRBD2 (5 bases). The assigned J gene may be wrong: the sequence end matches TRBJ2-5 better. CDR1 PRHDT and CDR2 FYEKMQ come from the germline V gene (reference sequence). The CDR3 extends over 19 amino acids. The CDR3 DNA reads as TGTGCCAGCAGCTTATCCGAGGAGGAAGGCAGGCGCTTCAAAGAGACCCAGTACTTC. This sequence encodes CASSLSEEEGRRFKETQYF.

The genes are TRBV6-5 and TRBJ1-1, with D unclear. The CDR3 is 13 amino acids. Germline values: CDR1 MNHEY, CDR2 SVGAGI. Trimming took off 4 bases at V and 7 bases at J, with 13 bases between the two ends. The CDR3: CASSFGMADEAFF. CDR3 DNA: TGTGCCAGCAGTTTTGGGATGGCCGATGAAGCTTTCTTT.

The chain uses TRBV11-2 and TRBJ1-4; no definite D call. The CDR3 totals 13 residues. Germline assignment: CDR1 SGHAT and CDR2 FQNNGV. V dropped 5 bases and J dropped 2 bases, with 6 bases sitting between them. The CDR3 coding sequence is TGTGCCAGCAGCCTTATTACTAATGAAAAACTGTTTTTT. Translation: CASSLITNEKLFF. The full variable domain, with the rest looked up from reference TRBV11-2 and TRBJ1-4, is EAGVAQSPRYKIIEKRQSVAFWCNPISGHATLYWYQQILGQGPKLLIQFQNNGVVDDSQLPKDRFSAERLKGVDSTLKIQPAKLEDSAVYLCASSLITNEKLFFGSGTQLSVL.

The chain has TRBV7-6 and TRBJ2-3; D might be TRBD2 (5 bases). Germline V gives CDR1 SGHVS, CDR2 FNYEAQ. The CDR3 has 16 amino acids. V was trimmed by 5 bases and J by 2 bases, leaving 17 bases between them. CDR3 sequence: CASSRGRPADTDTQYF. The DNA of the CDR3 is TGTGCCAGCAGCCGCGGACGGCCAGCGGACACAGATACGCAGTATTTT.

This chain uses TRBV28 with TRBJ2-7; D possibly uses TRBD1 or TRBD2 (5 bases each). The V and J ends lost 5 bases and 4 bases respectively, with 15 bases between them. CDR1 is MDHEN, CDR2 SYDVKM, per germline. The CDR3 length is 14 residues. This CDR3 is CASSVNGGLYEQYF. The CDR3 DNA reads TGTGCCAGCAGTGTTAATGGGGGTCTGTACGAGCAGTACTTC.

This clonotype has a handful of counts. The rearrangement uses TRBV29-1 and TRBJ2-5, with D possibly being TRBD1 or TRBD2 (5 bases each). The end of the DNA aligns better with TRBJ2-7, so the J call may be wrong. Looked up from germline, CDR1 is SQVTM and CDR2 is ANQGSEA. The CDR3 extends over 15 amino acids. CDR3 protein: CSVEVGDRSYYEQYF. The CDR3 DNA reads as TGCAGCGTTGAAGTTGGGGACCGATCCTACTACGAGCAGTACTTC.

J is TRBJ1-2 and V is TRBV15; D not certain. Trimming removed 0 bases at V and 4 bases at J, with 12 bases between. Germline V gene data show CDR1 as LNHNV and CDR2 as YYDKDF (reference sequence). The length of the CDR3 is 15 residues. CDR3 protein: CATSRDMVQLYGYTF. The CDR3 DNA sequence: TGTGCCACCAGCAGAGATATGGTACAGCTCTATGGCTACACCTTC.

The chain has TRBV20-1 and TRBJ2-5; D assignment may be TRBD1 or TRBD2 (5 bases each). The V end was cut by 0 bases, the J end by 11 bases, with 28 bases between. The CDR3 has 17 residues. In germline, CDR1 is DFQATT, CDR2 SNEGSKA (reference sequence). CDR3 loop: CSARESGRAGVYNEQYF. The CDR3 DNA sequence: TGCAGTGCTAGAGAAAGCGGCAGGGCCGGTGTATACAATGAGCAGTACTTC.

V gene TRBV5-6 combines with J gene TRBJ1-6, with no clear D. V lost 0 bases and J lost 7, with 11 bases in between. Germline values: CDR1 SGHDT, CDR2 YYEEEE. The CDR3 contains 15 residues. CDR3 amino acids: CASSLVATRNSPLHF. The CDR3 DNA follows: TGTGCCAGCAGCTTGGTGGCAACGAGAAATTCACCCCTCCACTTT.

The V and J genes are TRBV15 and TRBJ1-2, with 7 bases fitting TRBD1. Germline loops: CDR1 LNHNV, CDR2 YYDKDF (reference sequence). This CDR3 spans 15 amino acids. After removal of 0 bases from V and 3 bases from J, the junction contained 4 bases not matched to a gene. Here the CDR3 reads CATSRDPGQHYGYTF. The CDR3 DNA reads TGTGCCACCAGCAGAGATCCGGGACAGCACTATGGCTACACCTTC.

DNA for the CDR3: TGTGCCAGCAGCTTAAGACTAGCGGGGGCATACAATGAGCAGTTCTTC. Its protein product is CASSLRLAGAYNEQFF. V gene TRBV7-2 combines with J gene TRBJ2-1; 12 nucleotides agree with TRBD2. CDR1 and CDR2 from the germline V gene are SGHTA and FQGNSA. This CDR3 is built from 16 residues. The V segment lost 2 bases and the J segment 4 bases; nucleotides outside the gene matches: 3.

The genes are TRBV14 and TRBJ2-7; 8 bases align to TRBD1. Germline V gene lookup returns CDR1 SGHDN and CDR2 FVKESK. The V gene end was trimmed by 3 bases and the J gene end by 0 bases; junction bases not matched to a gene: 7. This CDR3 has 16 amino acids. This CDR3 reads CASSQGRQGPSYEQYF. The CDR3 DNA is TGTGCCAGCAGCCAGGGAAGACAGGGGCCCTCCTACGAGCAGTACTTC. Drawing the rest from reference TRBV14 and TRBJ2-7, the complete variable domain is EAGVTQFPSHSVIEKGQTVTLRCDPISGHDNLYWYRRVMGKEIKFLLHFVKESKQDESGMPNNRFLAERTGGTYSTLKVQPAELEDSGVYFCASSQGRQGPSYEQYFGPGTRLTVT.

V and J are TRBV12-3 or TRBV12-4 and TRBJ1-1; TRBD1 matches 7 bases. Losses at the gene ends were 5 bases for V and 7 bases for J; bases not matched to a gene: 7. There are 13 residues in the CDR3. This CDR3 is CASSLGTALEAFF. The CDR3 DNA follows: TGTGCCAGCAGTCTCGGGACAGCGCTTGAAGCTTTCTTT.

The chain carries TRBV4-2 and TRBJ2-1; 15 nucleotides agree with TRBD2. After removal of 5 bases from V and 0 bases from J, the junction contained 17 bases not matched to a gene. Germline values: CDR1 LGHNA, CDR2 YNFKEQ. The CDR3 is 22 residues long. CDR3 loop: CASSAGTSGRLKWSHSYNEQFF. CDR3 nucleotide sequence: TGTGCCAGCAGCGCCGGGACTAGCGGGAGGCTCAAATGGTCTCACTCCTACAATGAGCAGTTCTTC.

With regard to this clonotype: An end of the junction differs from the germline gene, which may be a read error. The CDR3, as DNA: TGTGCCATCAGTGAGTTGTCATTACTTAACTGTGGCTACACCTTC. It yields the protein CAISELSLLNCGYTF. The chain couples TRBV10-3 to TRBJ1-2; no reliable D call. The CDR3 is made up of 15 amino acids. The germline V gene encodes CDR1 ENHRY and CDR2 SYGVKD.

This clonotype was detected only a few times. The chain links TRBV27 to TRBJ1-2; the D gene is possibly TRBD1 (6 bases). The CDR3 consists of 15 residues. The V end was cut by 4 bases, the J end by 2 bases, with 14 bases between. Germline assignment: CDR1 MNHEY and CDR2 SMNVEV (reference sequence). CDR3 in DNA: TGTGCCAGCAGTTCTTTGCAGGGGCCGAACTATGGCTACACCTTC. Residues: CASSSLQGPNYGYTF.

Only a few counts were recorded for this clonotype. The V call is TRBV20-1, the J call TRBJ2-1; 16 bases are shared with TRBD2. The V gene end was trimmed by 3 bases and the J gene end by 3 bases; junction bases not matched to a gene: 5. The CDR3 is 17 residues long. Germline CDR1 is DFQATT and CDR2 is SNEGSKA (reference sequence). Written as DNA, the CDR3 is TGCAGTGCTAGGGGACTAGCGGGAGGGATTCACTACAATGAGCAGTTCTTC. Translated, it gives CSARGLAGGIHYNEQFF.

The rearrangement links TRBV27 to TRBJ2-3; 9 nucleotides align to TRBD2. Trimming at V came to 7 bases and at J to 4 bases, leaving 6 bases not matched to a gene. CDR3 length: 14 residues. The V gene's germline CDR1 is MNHEY and CDR2 SMNVEV (reference sequence). Here the CDR3 DNA reads TGTGCCAGCAAAAGCGGGGGGTCGCCAGATACGCAGTATTTT. As protein: CASKSGGSPDTQYF.

The chain links TRBV5-5 to TRBJ2-2; D uncertain. Deletions cut 0 bases from V and 4 bases from J, with 7 bases between. This CDR3 has 14 residues. The germline gives CDR1 SGHKS, CDR2 YYEKEE (reference sequence). CDR3 residues: CASSLVRPTGELFF. The CDR3 DNA is TGTGCCAGCAGCTTGGTCCGGCCCACCGGGGAGCTGTTTTTT.

This clonotype was picked up a small number of times. The J gene is TRBJ2-7, the V gene TRBV4-1; 7 nucleotides agree with TRBD1. The CDR3 runs to 16 residues. Trimming cost V 0 bases and J 0 bases; bases outside gene matches: 5. In germline, CDR1 is MGHRA, CDR2 YSYEKL. CDR3 protein: CASSQEGRGSSYEQYF. CDR3 DNA: TGCGCCAGCAGCCAAGAAGGCAGGGGGTCCTCCTACGAGCAGTACTTC.